A selection of T cell receptor beta chains follows, all from one sample in a study of T cells expressing NK-cell markers. Using the 5' RACE reads, TCRdb records one entry per CDR3 protein without DNA. The sample is made up of some 280,000 distinct CDR3 sequences, and the top ten hold around 0.4% of it. Sequenced: blood T cells: a sorted CD56 or NKG2C T cell subset, CD4+ or CD8+ T cells, or bulk PBMC T cells (not recorded which). The receptors were gathered from a man between 18 and 29 years old in good health. CDR3s include the opening cysteine and the closing phenylalanine or tryptophan.

TRBJ1-5 | TRBV20-1 | CSAREYPTGTSNQPQHF
TRBJ2-2 | TRBV6-1 | CASSDGLARQTNTGELFF
TRBJ1-4 | TRBV4-1 | CASSQGGVGEKLFF
TRBJ2-1 | TRBV6-5 | CASSYSVLAGGDYNEQFF
TRBJ2-1 | TRBV12-5 | CASGLSPLGSSYNEQFF
TRBJ2-1 | TRBV7-6 | CASSLGDYKQFF
TRBJ2-1 | TRBV3-1 | CASSQEFLASGNNEQFF
TRBJ2-3 | TRBV12-3/TRBV12-4 | CAGANTGSDTQYF
TRBJ2-7 | TRBV7-6 | CASSSAGSGTYEQYF
TRBJ2-1 | TRBV11-3 | CASSRTGNEQFF
TRBJ1-4 | TRBV7-6 | CASSTAGQNEKLFF
TRBJ1-1 | TRBV5-5 | CASSLVRGRTEAFF
TRBJ2-7 | TRBV5-4 | CASSRKTAGDYEQYF
TRBJ2-2 | TRBV20-1 | CSARDTGLSNTGELFF
TRBJ2-3 | TRBV20-1 | CSASGIVADTQYF
TRBJ1-5 | TRBV7-2 | CASSLVADQPQHF
TRBJ2-3 | TRBV4-2 | CASSHGLAGIRTDTQYF
TRBJ2-3 | TRBV20-1 | CSASDRASTDTQYF
TRBJ2-4 | TRBV4-1 | CASSLLNLAKNIQYF
TRBJ1-1 | TRBV29-1 | CSVEDRERMAFF
TRBJ2-3 | TRBV7-6 | CASSLEQGFGHTQYF
TRBJ2-2 | TRBV18 | CASSPPNRRGTGELFF
TRBJ2-1 | TRBV7-2 | CASSQTGYYGEQFF
TRBJ1-3 | TRBV10-3 | CAISGQPTSGNTIYF
TRBJ2-2 | TRBV7-2 | CASSLLSTATGELFF
TRBJ1-1 | TRBV11-3 | CASSISGSAEAFF
TRBJ2-5 | TRBV20-1 | CSASPLAGDQETQYF
TRBJ1-1 | TRBV5-4 | CASSRTGGVTEAFF
TRBJ1-1 | TRBV12-3/TRBV12-4 | CASSFGDRGRTTEAFF
TRBJ2-1 | TRBV7-9 | CASTVLRTGNNEQFF
TRBJ2-2 | TRBV18 | CASSPWDRAIPGELFF
TRBJ2-1 | TRBV12-3/TRBV12-4 | CASRSVRTTSYNEQFF
TRBJ2-5 | TRBV7-6 | CASSLELAGRETQYF
TRBJ2-7 | TRBV7-2 | CASSLFWTSGQGEQYF
TRBJ2-1 | TRBV29-1 | CSDIPGYNEQFF
TRBJ2-7 | TRBV6-5 | CASSYSTGLSYEQYF
TRBJ1-1 | TRBV6-5 | CASSYSWEGEAFF